This T cell receptor (beta chain) was sequenced during a study of blood T cell repertoires in COVID-19. Study as a whole: Samples representing acute and convalescent COVID-19 were sourced from the United States, Italy and Spain. PBMCs, B-cell-depleted T cells, or T cells provided the cDNA or gDNA that made up the material.

The V end lost 0 bases, the J end lost 0 bases, and 6 bases lay between the germline ends. The CDR3 has 14 amino acids. The V gene's germline CDR1 is SGHDT and CDR2 YYEEEE. In the authors' workflow: Amplification of reference gene primers provided the estimated nucleated cell counts. Generated by immunoSEQ multiplex PCR, the TCRdb table keeps only in-frame clones and is missing some. V and J calls and clone size are those listed in that table; D and trimming were worked out from the DNA. The table shows about 58,000 clones, with around nine tenths occurring only once. The specimen sequenced was peripheral blood. The gene calls are TRBV5-6 and TRBJ1-1, with D possibly being TRBD1 (6 bases). The clonotype originates from a woman in her forties or fifties with active or convalescent COVID-19. CDR3 sequence (DNA): TGTGCCAGCAGCTTGGGGACAGTGAACACTGAAGCTTTCTTT. Residues: CASSLGTVNTEAFF.